The clone carrying this T cell receptor (beta chain) was recorded many times. The antigen is unknown. The sample originates from a study of spatial heterogeneity in lung cancer. Described time point: sample taken at primary tumor resection. Without sorting, whole RNA was sequenced from tumor, nontumor lung or frozen PBMC. General study results and limits: Tumoral mutation counts were tracked by counts of expanded intratumoral alpha and beta TCRs.

The V end was cut by 5 bases, the J end by 0 bases, with 12 bases between. The CDR3 length is 15 residues. Germline CDR1 reads SGHRS; CDR2 reads YFSETQ. Unique molecular identifiers, one per molecule, were present on every TCR cDNA molecule. TCRdb analysed the 5' RACE reads with MiXCR anew, one entry per CDR3 protein. Here the sample spans about 8,000 distinct CDR3 sequences, around 10% being singletons. The receptor comes from a male donor with early-stage non-small cell lung cancer. This sequence joins TRBV5-1 and TRBJ1-5; perhaps TRBD1 as D (5 bases). The input for sequencing was lung tumor tissue, taken at surgery. The CDR3 DNA reads TGCGCCAGCAGACTCGGGACGGGTAGCAATCAGCCCCAGCATTTT. Its protein product is CASRLGTGSNQPQHF.